Listed below are T cell receptor beta chains from one sample, sequenced in a study of T-cell reconstitution after alpha-beta-depleted transplantation in children. Each CDR3 protein gets one entry after TCRdb re-called the PCR reads with MiXCR. Of 420,000 or so distinct CDR3 sequences listed, about a tenth are singletons. This material consisted of PBMCs from the stem cell graft donor, taken from the stem cell graft. All receptors derive from a human donor who donated a stem cell graft to a child with acute myeloid leukemia. Both conserved end residues are part of each CDR3. The D gene is left open where the match is weak. The size entry is marked missing in some rows and otherwise reads once, few, many or a size class.

j_call | d_call | v_call | clone_size | cdr3_nt | cdr3_aa
TRBJ1-2 | NA | TRBV4-1 | few | TGCGCCAGCAGCGCCGCGGGTCAGCCTAACTATGGCTACACCTTC | CASSAAGQPNYGYTF
TRBJ2-5 | TRBD2 | TRBV10-3 | NA | TGTGCCATCAGTAGACTAGCGGGAGTATACCAAGAGACCCAGTACTTC | CAISRLAGVYQETQYF
TRBJ2-5 | TRBD1 | TRBV7-2 | few | TGTGCCAGCAGCTTAGGGAAGGGACAGCAAGAGACCCAGTACTTC | CASSLGKGQQETQYF
TRBJ2-1 | TRBD1 | TRBV29-1 | few | TGCAGCGTTGAAGTCGGGACAGGGGATAATGAGCAGTTCTTC | CSVEVGTGDNEQFF
TRBJ2-2 | NA | TRBV12-3/TRBV12-4 | NA | TGTGCCAGCAGTTTTCGGGAGTCTGGGGAGCTGTTTTTT | CASSFRESGELFF
TRBJ1-1 | TRBD1 | TRBV5-1 | NA | TGCGCCAGCAGCGTGAGGACAGGGGATGCCACTGAAGCTTTCTTT | CASSVRTGDATEAFF
TRBJ2-5 | NA | TRBV5-5 | NA | TGTGCCAGCAGCTTGGCACCCCAGACAGGCGTGGTAGAGACCCAGTACTTC | CASSLAPQTGVVETQYF
TRBJ1-2 | TRBD1 | TRBV20-1 | many | TGCAGTGCTGACACAGGGGGCGTCGCTGGCTACACCTTC | CSADTGGVAGYTF
TRBJ2-3 | NA | TRBV6-5 | few | TGTGCCAGCTTGTCACTAGTTGGCACAGATACGCAGTATTTT | CASLSLVGTDTQYF
TRBJ2-3 | TRBD2 | TRBV6-1 | few | TGTGCCAGCAGTGTTGCCCTAGCGGGGGGGCCTCCAGATACGCAGTATTTT | CASSVALAGGPPDTQYF
TRBJ2-1 | NA | TRBV29-1 | NA | TGCAGCGTTGAAATGGCTGAGCAGTTCTTC | CSVEMAEQFF
TRBJ2-5 | TRBD2 | TRBV5-6 | few | TGTGCCAGCAGCTTCCCTGGGACTAGCGGGAGCTGGTACCAAGAGACCCAGTACTTC | CASSFPGTSGSWYQETQYF
TRBJ2-1 | TRBD2 | TRBV20-1 | few | TGCAGTGCTACCTTGGGGGGGGATTACAATGAGCAGTTCTTC | CSATLGGDYNEQFF
TRBJ1-2 | TRBD1 | TRBV2 | many | TGTGCCAGCAGTGAAGGACAGGGGGACTATGGCTACACCTTC | CASSEGQGDYGYTF
TRBJ2-1 | TRBD2 | TRBV2 | many | TGTGCCAGCAGTGCTAGCGGGAGTCCCCCCTTTGAGCAGTTCTTC | CASSASGSPPFEQFF
TRBJ2-5 | TRBD2 | TRBV20-1 | NA | TGCAGTCAAGCGACTGGGACTAAAGAGACCCAGTACTTC | CSQATGTKETQYF
TRBJ2-1 | TRBD2 | TRBV29-1 | few | TGCAGCTCCTGGACTAGCCGGACCCAAAGCTCCTACAATGAGCAGTTCTTC | CSSWTSRTQSSYNEQFF
TRBJ2-5 | NA | TRBV20-1 | NA | TGCAGTGCTAGAGATCTTGGGGTAGCCCCGGAGACCCAGTACTTC | CSARDLGVAPETQYF
TRBJ2-1 | NA | TRBV5-5 | NA | TGTGCCAGCAGCTTAGGGGCCCCGCAGGGTAATGAGCAGTTCTTC | CASSLGAPQGNEQFF
TRBJ2-6 | NA | TRBV12-3/TRBV12-4 | NA | TGTGCCAGCAGTTTAAACTCTGGGGCCAACGGCCTGACTTTC | CASSLNSGANGLTF
TRBJ1-1 | NA | TRBV6-5 | NA | TGTGCCAGCGGCCAGTGGGGCGCTGAAGCTTTCTTT | CASGQWGAEAFF
TRBJ2-7 | NA | TRBV9 | once | TGTGCCAGCAGCCCACAAGTAGGAGCCAACTCGGGTGGGCAGTACTTC | CASSPQVGANSGGQYF
TRBJ1-1 | TRBD1 | TRBV10-3 | NA | TGTGCCATCAGTAGGACAGGGTTAGGCACTGAAGCTTTCTTT | CAISRTGLGTEAFF
TRBJ1-5 | TRBD1 | TRBV6-1 | few | TGTGCCAGCACTGAACCAGGGGGCGTTCAGCCCCAGCATTTT | CASTEPGGVQPQHF
TRBJ1-2 | TRBD1 | TRBV4-1 | few | TGCGCCAGCAGCCCTAGGACAGGTCAACGCTATGGCTACACCTTC | CASSPRTGQRYGYTF
TRBJ2-7 | TRBD2 | TRBV5-1 | NA | TGCGCCAGCAGCTTGCCGGGAGGGCCTACTGACGAGCAGTACTTC | CASSLPGGPTDEQYF
TRBJ1-6 | NA | TRBV25-1 | NA | TGTGCCAGCAGGTCCGGGCCCAAGAGTTCACCCCTCCACTTT | CASRSGPKSSPLHF
TRBJ2-3 | TRBD2 | TRBV5-4 | few | TGTGCCAGCAGCTGGGACGGGGGTTTCCCGGGACTAGCGAAAACAGATACGCAGTATTTT | CASSWDGGFPGLAKTDTQYF
TRBJ2-2 | NA | TRBV5-1 | NA | TGCGCCAGCAGCTTGGCCTCTCAGGGGGGCACCGGGGAGCTGTTTTTT | CASSLASQGGTGELFF
TRBJ2-5 | NA | TRBV2 | NA | TGTGCCACTGGCCGGGCCCCTGGCGAGACCCAGTACTTC | CATGRAPGETQYF
TRBJ2-3 | NA | TRBV5-5 | few | TGTGCCAGCAGCTTGGTGCAGATCACAGATACGCAGTATTTT | CASSLVQITDTQYF
TRBJ2-2 | NA | TRBV12-3/TRBV12-4 | few | TGTGCCAGCAGTTACTCTGTCGGGACCGGGGAGCTGTTTTTT | CASSYSVGTGELFF
TRBJ2-1 | TRBD2 | TRBV9 | NA | TGTGCCAGCAGCGTAGAGCGGGGGAGTTACAATGAGCAGTTCTTC | CASSVERGSYNEQFF
TRBJ2-5 | NA | TRBV6-2/TRBV6-3 | few | TGTGCCAGCAGTTACAGTTTGCAGAACCAAGAGACCCAGTACTTC | CASSYSLQNQETQYF
TRBJ1-5 | TRBD1 | TRBV7-2 | many | TGTGCCAGCAGCCAAGGACAGGGGAATCAGCCCCAGCATTTT | CASSQGQGNQPQHF
TRBJ2-5 | NA | TRBV10-3 | many | TGTGCCATCAAGGAGGGGGCGAGTCGAGAGACCCAGTACTTC | CAIKEGASRETQYF
TRBJ2-1 | TRBD2 | TRBV20-1 | NA | TGCAGTGCTAGAGGGGATACTAGCGGGAGGGTCCGGAGCTCCTACAATGAGCAGTTCTTC | CSARGDTSGRVRSSYNEQFF
TRBJ2-7 | TRBD2 | TRBV20-1 | many | TGCAGTGCTAGAGAGCTAGCGGGAGTCGAGCAGTACTTC | CSARELAGVEQYF
TRBJ2-1 | NA | TRBV4-2 | few | TGTGCCAGCAGCCAAGATCTTAAAAGTGGTGAGCAGTTCTTC | CASSQDLKSGEQFF
TRBJ2-3 | TRBD1 | TRBV7-3 | NA | TGTGCCAGCAGCTCCCGGGACAGGTCAACAGATACGCAGTATTTT | CASSSRDRSTDTQYF
TRBJ2-3 | NA | TRBV15 | few | TGTGCCACCAGCAGAGATCGGGGTCCAGATACGCAGTATTTT | CATSRDRGPDTQYF
TRBJ2-1 | TRBD2 | TRBV29-1 | NA | TGCAGCGTTGAAGATGGAACGGGGGGGATCAATGAGCAGTTCTTC | CSVEDGTGGINEQFF
TRBJ2-1 | TRBD2 | TRBV5-1 | few | TGCGCCAGCAGCAGCCGGGACTACTACAATGAGCAGTTCTTC | CASSSRDYYNEQFF
TRBJ1-5 | TRBD1 | TRBV9 | few | TGTGCCAGCAGCGGCGGGACAGGGAATCAGCCCCAGCATTTT | CASSGGTGNQPQHF
TRBJ2-7 | TRBD2 | TRBV3-1 | few | TGTGCCAGCAGCCCACAAGCGGGAGGCCCCTACGAGCAGTACTTC | CASSPQAGGPYEQYF
TRBJ2-3 | NA | TRBV6-5 | few | TGTGCCAGCAGTTCACTCGACAGCTCCGTGGGGGATACGCAGTATTTT | CASSSLDSSVGDTQYF
TRBJ1-5 | NA | TRBV11-1 | NA | TGTGCCAGCAGCTTAGGTCAGTTGCATCAGCCCCAGCATTTT | CASSLGQLHQPQHF
TRBJ2-3 | NA | TRBV12-3/TRBV12-4 | NA | TGTGCCAGCAGTTCATACCCACAGGGAGGAAGCACAGATACGCAGTATTTT | CASSSYPQGGSTDTQYF
TRBJ2-1 | TRBD2 | TRBV7-2 | NA | TGTGCCAGCAGCTTAGAGATCAGCGGGAGAGAGTTCTTC | CASSLEISGREFF
TRBJ2-1 | NA | TRBV7-2 | many | TGTGCCAGCAGCAAATGGGACTCCGACAATGAGCAGTTCTTC | CASSKWDSDNEQFF
TRBJ2-1 | NA | TRBV10-3 | few | TGTGCCATCAGTCCAGGGGGGTCCTACAATGAGCAGTTCTTC | CAISPGGSYNEQFF
TRBJ2-1 | NA | TRBV20-1 | few | TGCAGTGCTAGTAGCGGTAGCTCCTACAATGAGCAGTTCTTC | CSASSGSSYNEQFF
TRBJ2-1 | NA | TRBV9 | NA | TGTGCCAGCAAAAATGGGGAGTGGGCTAATGAGCAGTTCTTC | CASKNGEWANEQFF
TRBJ2-2 | TRBD2 | TRBV9 | few | TGTGCCAGCAGCGAGGAAATCCGGGCGGGAGTAAACACCGGGGAGCTGTTTTTT | CASSEEIRAGVNTGELFF